The text below deals with one T cell receptor (beta chain). Its specificity is not known. Method: immunoSEQ multiplex PCR; TCRdb's copy keeps in-frame clones and lacks some. The sample has tens of thousands of clones, around 80% seen once; the top ten hold 6.5% to 9.5%. A marrow graft followed busulfan-fludarabine conditioning, with cyclophosphamide on days +3 and +4. The data belong to a study of T cells after posttransplantation cyclophosphamide. V lost 7 bases to trimming and J lost 5 bases; unmatched junction nucleotides: 9. CDR1 and CDR2 (germline): LNHDA, SQIVND (reference sequence). The CDR3 is made up of 15 amino acids. Overall study findings and caveats: Later post-transplant blood repertoires were often dominated by donor CD8+ memory clones.

The origin of this receptor is a female patient aged 40 to 55 who received an allogeneic stem cell transplant from a related donor, was CMV-positive, and had no GVHD. A subset of T cells may come from the graft donor. V usage is TRBV19 and J usage is TRBJ2-2, with 8 bases lining up with TRBD1. The specimen comprised CD4+ T cells sorted from blood, sampled about 1,900 days after a stem cell transplant with posttransplant cyclophosphamide. The CDR3 protein is CASTLDRGWTGELFF. CDR3 sequence (DNA): TGTGCCAGTACCCTAGACAGGGGATGGACCGGGGAGCTGTTTTTT. Full variable domain (missing parts from reference TRBV19 and TRBJ2-2): DGGITQSPKYLFRKEGQNVTLSCEQNLNHDAMYWYRQDPGQGLRLIYYSQIVNDFQKGDIAEGYSVSREKKESFPLTVTSAQKNPTAFYLCASTLDRGWTGELFFGEGSRLTVL.